This T cell receptor (beta chain) derives from a study of control samples from healthy donors and cancer patients. Clones were sequenced by immunoSEQ multiplex PCR, and TCRdb holds only the in-frame ones, with some missing. This sample carries about 220,000 clones, roughly 94% of them seen once, and the ten largest clones take roughly 1.6%. Germline CDR1 is SGHRS and CDR2 is YFSETQ. Trimming cost V 4 bases and J 5 bases; bases outside gene matches: 7. The CDR3 is 16 amino acids. The specimen sequenced was blood. V usage is TRBV5-1 and J usage is TRBJ2-2; the match to TRBD1 covers 11 bases. The receptor comes from a man in his fifties or sixties in good health. In DNA form, the CDR3 reads TGCGCCAGCAGCCGGACAGGGGGCAAGCGGACCGGGGAGCTGTTTTTT. Translation gives CASSRTGGKRTGELFF. Full variable domain (remainder filled in from reference TRBV5-1 and TRBJ2-2): KAGVTQTPRYLIKTRGQQVTLSCSPISGHRSVSWYQQTPGQGLQFLFEYFSETQRNKGNFPGRFSGRQFSNSRSEMNVSTLELGDSALYLCASSRTGGKRTGELFFGEGSRLTVL.